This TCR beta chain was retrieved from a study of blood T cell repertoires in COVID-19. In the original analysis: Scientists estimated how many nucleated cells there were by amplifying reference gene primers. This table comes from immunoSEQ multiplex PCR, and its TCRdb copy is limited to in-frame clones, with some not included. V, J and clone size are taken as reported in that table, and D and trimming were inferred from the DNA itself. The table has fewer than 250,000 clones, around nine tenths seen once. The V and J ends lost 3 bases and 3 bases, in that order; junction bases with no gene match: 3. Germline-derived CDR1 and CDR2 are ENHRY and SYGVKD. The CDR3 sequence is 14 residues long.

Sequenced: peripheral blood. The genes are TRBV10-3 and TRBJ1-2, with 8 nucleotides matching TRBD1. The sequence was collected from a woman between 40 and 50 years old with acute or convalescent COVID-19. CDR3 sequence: CAISDRGLYYGYTF. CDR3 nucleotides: TGTGCCATCAGTGACAGGGGGCTGTACTATGGCTACACCTTC.